These T cell receptor beta chains were read from a single sample in a study of blood T cell repertoires in COVID-19. Sequencing was performed with immunoSEQ multiplex PCR; in TCRdb, only in-frame clones are kept and a portion is missing. The profile shows 240,000 or so clones, around nine tenths of them singletons. Sequences were obtained from peripheral blood. The receptors were gathered from a woman aged 65 to 85 with active or convalescent COVID-19. The CDR3 runs from the conserved cysteine through the conserved F or W. Fields, in order: CDR3 protein, CDR3 DNA, D gene, clone size, J gene, V gene. The D gene is left open where the match is weak. The size of a clone is reported for some rows only, either as once, few or many, or as a class for expanded clones.

CDR3aa: CASSVSGTGREKLFF
CDR3nt: TGTGCCAGCAGCGTATCCGGGACAGGGAGAGAAAAACTGTTTTTT
d_gene: TRBD1
abundance: NA
j_gene: TRBJ1-4
v_gene: TRBV7-2

CDR3aa: CASSRGGRSPLHF
CDR3nt: TGTGCCAGCTCAAGGGGGGGACGTTCACCCCTCCACTTT
d_gene: NA
abundance: once
j_gene: TRBJ1-6
v_gene: TRBV18

CDR3aa: CASSPPVGGVKTQYF
CDR3nt: TGTGCCAGTAGTCCTCCGGTGGGAGGGGTTAAGACCCAGTACTTC
d_gene: TRBD2
abundance: NA
j_gene: TRBJ2-5
v_gene: TRBV19

CDR3aa: CASSLRGDGSPLHF
CDR3nt: TGTGCCAGCAGCTTACGGGGGGATGGTTCACCCCTCCACTTT
d_gene: NA
abundance: NA
j_gene: TRBJ1-6
v_gene: TRBV7-8

CDR3aa: CASSFTRGDTQYF
CDR3nt: TGTGCCAGCAGCTTTACGAGGGGGGATACGCAGTATTTT
d_gene: NA
abundance: NA
j_gene: TRBJ2-3
v_gene: TRBV5-4

CDR3aa: CASRPQGYGETQYF
CDR3nt: TGTGCCAGCAGACCACAGGGGTACGGAGAGACCCAGTACTTC
d_gene: TRBD1
abundance: NA
j_gene: TRBJ2-5
v_gene: TRBV5-4

CDR3aa: CASSQDFGTGGLDTQYF
CDR3nt: TGTGCCAGCAGCCAAGATTTTGGAACGGGGGGCCTTGATACGCAGTATTTT
d_gene: NA
abundance: NA
j_gene: TRBJ2-3
v_gene: TRBV3-1/TRBV3-2

CDR3aa: CATSRGGQGLYGYTF
CDR3nt: TGTGCCACCAGCAGAGGAGGACAGGGACTCTATGGCTACACCTTC
d_gene: TRBD1
abundance: NA
j_gene: TRBJ1-2
v_gene: TRBV15

CDR3aa: CASSYTSGTDTQYF
CDR3nt: TGTGCCAGCAGTTACACCAGTGGCACAGATACGCAGTATTTT
d_gene: NA
abundance: once
j_gene: TRBJ2-3
v_gene: TRBV6-5

CDR3aa: CASSARANQPQHF
CDR3nt: TGTGCCAGCAGCGCGAGGGCGAATCAGCCCCAGCATTTT
d_gene: NA
abundance: NA
j_gene: TRBJ1-5
v_gene: TRBV9

CDR3aa: CASSLGTGLVTDTQYF
CDR3nt: TGTGCCAGCAGCTTGGGGACAGGCCTGGTGACAGATACGCAGTATTTT
d_gene: TRBD1
abundance: few
j_gene: TRBJ2-3
v_gene: TRBV5-6

CDR3aa: CASSIVGAPNSPLHF
CDR3nt: TGTGCCAGTAGTATAGTGGGGGCGCCAAATTCACCCCTCCACTTT
d_gene: NA
abundance: NA
j_gene: TRBJ1-6
v_gene: TRBV19

CDR3aa: CSASTGRNTEAFF
CDR3nt: TGCAGTGCTAGTACAGGGAGGAACACTGAAGCTTTCTTT
d_gene: NA
abundance: NA
j_gene: TRBJ1-1
v_gene: TRBV20-1

CDR3aa: CASSYLGLAEPETQYF
CDR3nt: TGTGCCAGCAGTTACTTGGGACTAGCGGAGCCAGAGACCCAGTACTTC
d_gene: TRBD2
abundance: NA
j_gene: TRBJ2-5
v_gene: TRBV6-5

CDR3aa: CASSQTSSSYERYF
CDR3nt: TGTGCCAGCAGCCAAACGAGTAGCTCCTACGAGCGGTACTTC
d_gene: NA
abundance: NA
j_gene: TRBJ2-7
v_gene: TRBV3-1/TRBV3-2

CDR3aa: CASRLYGGAMEETQYF
CDR3nt: TGTGCCAGCAGGCTCTACGGGGGGGCCATGGAAGAGACCCAGTACTTC
d_gene: TRBD2
abundance: NA
j_gene: TRBJ2-5
v_gene: TRBV7-2

CDR3aa: CASRKEGNTEAFF
CDR3nt: TGCGCCAGCCGGAAGGAGGGGAACACTGAAGCTTTCTTT
d_gene: NA
abundance: NA
j_gene: TRBJ1-1
v_gene: TRBV10-2

CDR3aa: CASSYSFGGAEQPQHF
CDR3nt: TGTGCCAGCAGTTACTCCTTTGGTGGGGCTGAGCAGCCCCAGCATTTT
d_gene: NA
abundance: NA
j_gene: TRBJ1-5
v_gene: TRBV6-5

CDR3aa: CASSGSPVGTDTQYF
CDR3nt: TGTGCCAGCAGTGGGAGCCCGGTAGGCACAGATACGCAGTATTTT
d_gene: NA
abundance: once
j_gene: TRBJ2-3
v_gene: TRBV2

CDR3aa: CASGLVAGAPGELFF
CDR3nt: TGTGCCAGCGGTCTAGTGGCCGGCGCACCCGGGGAGCTGTTTTTT
d_gene: NA
abundance: NA
j_gene: TRBJ2-2
v_gene: TRBV25-1

CDR3aa: CASSLISGNQPQHF
CDR3nt: TGTGCCAGCAGCTTAATTTCCGGCAATCAGCCCCAGCATTTT
d_gene: NA
abundance: NA
j_gene: TRBJ1-5
v_gene: TRBV7-3

CDR3aa: CASRPYRGGATNEKLFF
CDR3nt: TGTGCCAGCAGACCATACAGGGGAGGAGCAACTAATGAAAAACTGTTTTTT
d_gene: TRBD1
abundance: NA
j_gene: TRBJ1-4
v_gene: TRBV4-2

CDR3aa: CASSLGWLSNQPQHF
CDR3nt: TGTGCCAGCAGCTTGGGATGGCTCAGCAATCAGCCCCAGCATTTT
d_gene: NA
abundance: NA
j_gene: TRBJ1-5
v_gene: TRBV5-8

CDR3aa: CAIGEGDTEAFF
CDR3nt: TGTGCCATCGGTGAAGGAGACACTGAAGCTTTCTTT
d_gene: NA
abundance: once
j_gene: TRBJ1-1
v_gene: TRBV10-3

CDR3aa: CASSQNSGGRTDTQYF
CDR3nt: TGCGCCAGCAGCCAGAATAGCGGGGGACGCACAGATACGCAGTATTTT
d_gene: TRBD2
abundance: NA
j_gene: TRBJ2-3
v_gene: TRBV4-3

CDR3aa: CASSLTEYEQYF
CDR3nt: TGTGCCAGCAGTTTAACAGAATACGAGCAGTACTTC
d_gene: NA
abundance: NA
j_gene: TRBJ2-7
v_gene: TRBV6-6

CDR3aa: CASSLHYGYTF
CDR3nt: TGTGCCAGCAGCCTTCACTATGGCTACACCTTC
d_gene: NA
abundance: NA
j_gene: TRBJ1-2
v_gene: TRBV12-3/TRBV12-4

CDR3aa: CASNTGYNEQFF
CDR3nt: TGTGCCAGCAATACAGGTTACAATGAGCAGTTCTTC
d_gene: NA
abundance: NA
j_gene: TRBJ2-1
v_gene: TRBV12-3/TRBV12-4

CDR3aa: CASNPGGLTDTQYF
CDR3nt: TGTGCCAGTAATCCGGGGGGACTCACAGATACGCAGTATTTT
d_gene: TRBD2
abundance: NA
j_gene: TRBJ2-3
v_gene: TRBV19

CDR3aa: CASSPPFGAGTANTEAFF
CDR3nt: TGTGCCAGCTCACCACCTTTTGGGGCGGGGACAGCTAACACTGAAGCTTTCTTT
d_gene: TRBD1
abundance: once
j_gene: TRBJ1-1
v_gene: TRBV18

CDR3aa: CATSDRQGNQETQYF
CDR3nt: TGTGCCACCAGTGACAGACAGGGGAACCAAGAGACCCAGTACTTC
d_gene: TRBD1
abundance: NA
j_gene: TRBJ2-5
v_gene: TRBV24-1

CDR3aa: CASSDSVQGALNEQFF
CDR3nt: TGTGCCAGCAGTGACTCTGTCCAGGGGGCTCTGAATGAGCAGTTCTTC
d_gene: TRBD1
abundance: NA
j_gene: TRBJ2-1
v_gene: TRBV25-1

CDR3aa: CASSPDGTNEQFF
CDR3nt: TGTGCCAGCAGCCCTGACGGGACTAATGAGCAGTTCTTC
d_gene: NA
abundance: NA
j_gene: TRBJ2-1
v_gene: TRBV12-3/TRBV12-4

CDR3aa: CASSQGGVSSYNEQFF
CDR3nt: TGTGCCAGCAGCCAAGGGGGGGTCAGCTCCTACAATGAGCAGTTCTTC
d_gene: NA
abundance: once
j_gene: TRBJ2-1
v_gene: TRBV3-1/TRBV3-2

CDR3aa: CASSQAASGGTQYF
CDR3nt: TGCGCCAGCAGCCAAGCGGCCTCAGGGGGGACCCAGTACTTC
d_gene: TRBD1
abundance: NA
j_gene: TRBJ2-5
v_gene: TRBV4-3

CDR3aa: CASSLDRGGIKSTDTQYF
CDR3nt: TGTGCCAGCAGCTTAGATAGGGGGGGCATAAAGAGCACAGATACGCAGTATTTT
d_gene: NA
abundance: few
j_gene: TRBJ2-3
v_gene: TRBV7-2

CDR3aa: CASRISGEKLFF
CDR3nt: TGTGCCAGTAGGATTTCAGGCGAAAAACTGTTTTTT
d_gene: NA
abundance: NA
j_gene: TRBJ1-4
v_gene: TRBV2

CDR3aa: CASSMGQGALGYTF
CDR3nt: TGTGCCAGCAGTATGGGACAGGGGGCCCTAGGCTACACCTTC
d_gene: TRBD1
abundance: few
j_gene: TRBJ1-2
v_gene: TRBV11-2

CDR3aa: CSASRGSDDYGYTF
CDR3nt: TGCAGTGCTAGTAGGGGTTCTGACGACTATGGCTACACCTTC
d_gene: NA
abundance: once
j_gene: TRBJ1-2
v_gene: TRBV20-1

CDR3aa: CASSPGWGGFGEQYF
CDR3nt: TGTGCCAGCAGCCCCGGCTGGGGGGGCTTTGGCGAGCAGTACTTC
d_gene: NA
abundance: NA
j_gene: TRBJ2-7
v_gene: TRBV9